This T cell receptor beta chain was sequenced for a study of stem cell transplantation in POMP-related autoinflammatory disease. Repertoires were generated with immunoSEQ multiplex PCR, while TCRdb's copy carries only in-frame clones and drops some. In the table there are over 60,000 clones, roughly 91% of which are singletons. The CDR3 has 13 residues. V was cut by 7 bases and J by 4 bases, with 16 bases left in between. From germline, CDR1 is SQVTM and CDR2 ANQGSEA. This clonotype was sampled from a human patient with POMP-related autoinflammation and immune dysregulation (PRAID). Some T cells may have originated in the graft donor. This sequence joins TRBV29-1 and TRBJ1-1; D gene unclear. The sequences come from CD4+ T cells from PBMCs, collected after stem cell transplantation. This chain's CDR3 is CSAAKSHGTEAFF. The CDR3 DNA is TGCAGCGCCGCGAAGTCCCACGGCACTGAAGCTTTCTTT.